This is a list of T cell receptor beta chains from one sample in a study of control samples from healthy donors and cancer patients. Some clones are missing from TCRdb's copy, which holds only in-frame ones; the method was immunoSEQ multiplex PCR. Of roughly 48,000 clones in the sample, roughly 90% are singletons; the top ten hold about a fifth. The specimen was PBMCs. The receptor set was obtained from a woman between 40 and 55 years old with head and neck cancer. The CDR3 runs from the conserved cysteine through the conserved F or W. Each record gives: clone size, D gene, V gene, J gene, CDR3 protein, CDR3 DNA. D genes are given only for firm matches. Not all rows give a size; the values are once, few, many and, for expanded clones, a class.

abundance: -; d_gene: TRBD1; v_gene: TRBV3-1/TRBV3-2; j_gene: TRBJ1-5; CDR3aa: CASSQERLGQGYQPQHF; CDR3nt: TGTGCCAGCAGCCAAGAACGGTTAGGACAGGGGTATCAGCCCCAGCATTTT
abundance: -; d_gene: TRBD1; v_gene: TRBV7-8; j_gene: TRBJ1-1; CDR3aa: CASSPTTGAVGTEAFF; CDR3nt: TGTGCCAGCAGCCCCACCACAGGGGCGGTGGGGACTGAAGCTTTCTTT
abundance: -; d_gene: -; v_gene: TRBV7-9; j_gene: TRBJ2-2; CDR3aa: CASSLSREPTGELFF; CDR3nt: TGTGCCAGCAGCTTATCGAGGGAGCCCACCGGGGAGCTGTTTTTT
abundance: -; d_gene: TRBD1; v_gene: TRBV30; j_gene: TRBJ2-7; CDR3aa: CAWSRTGSRSYEQYF; CDR3nt: TGTGCCTGGAGTAGGACAGGGTCGCGATCTTACGAGCAGTACTTC
abundance: -; d_gene: -; v_gene: TRBV7-9; j_gene: TRBJ1-3; CDR3aa: CASSLVGISGNTIYF; CDR3nt: TGTGCCAGCAGCTTAGTGGGGATCTCTGGAAACACCATATATTTT
abundance: -; d_gene: -; v_gene: TRBV5-1; j_gene: TRBJ2-5; CDR3aa: CASSPQGLRETQYF; CDR3nt: TGCGCCAGCAGCCCCCAGGGACTTAGGGAGACCCAGTACTTC
abundance: once; d_gene: -; v_gene: TRBV6-2/TRBV6-3; j_gene: TRBJ1-2; CDR3aa: CASSYSTVRDYGYTF; CDR3nt: TGTGCCAGCAGTTACTCGACGGTCAGGGACTATGGCTACACCTTC
abundance: -; d_gene: TRBD2; v_gene: TRBV9; j_gene: TRBJ2-2; CDR3aa: CASSEGLAGGSTGELFF; CDR3nt: TGTGCCAGCAGCGAGGGACTAGCGGGAGGGAGCACCGGGGAGCTGTTTTTT
abundance: -; d_gene: -; v_gene: TRBV3-1/TRBV3-2; j_gene: TRBJ2-1; CDR3aa: CASSLPGLLNNEQFF; CDR3nt: TGTGCCAGCAGTCTACCGGGACTTCTTAACAATGAGCAGTTCTTC
abundance: -; d_gene: -; v_gene: TRBV5-1; j_gene: TRBJ1-2; CDR3aa: CASSLISAESGYTF; CDR3nt: TGCGCCAGCAGCTTGATCTCTGCTGAGTCGGGCTACACCTTC
abundance: -; d_gene: -; v_gene: TRBV28; j_gene: TRBJ1-4; CDR3aa: CASSYRTATNEKLFF; CDR3nt: TGTGCCAGCAGTTACCGGACAGCAACTAATGAAAAACTGTTTTTT
abundance: -; d_gene: TRBD2; v_gene: TRBV5-1; j_gene: TRBJ2-7; CDR3aa: CASKFNSGSSYEQYF; CDR3nt: TGCGCCAGCAAATTCAATAGCGGGAGCTCCTACGAGCAGTACTTC
abundance: -; d_gene: TRBD1; v_gene: TRBV11-2; j_gene: TRBJ1-4; CDR3aa: CASSSQGGVALDEKLFF; CDR3nt: TGTGCCAGCAGCTCACAGGGGGGGGTTGCACTGGATGAAAAACTGTTTTTT
abundance: -; d_gene: -; v_gene: TRBV20-1; j_gene: TRBJ1-6; CDR3aa: CSASPISIHRRGSPLHF; CDR3nt: TGCAGTGCTAGTCCAATATCGATCCATAGGAGGGGTTCACCCCTCCACTTT
abundance: -; d_gene: TRBD2; v_gene: TRBV11-2; j_gene: TRBJ2-7; CDR3aa: CASSLILAGGHVGYEQYF; CDR3nt: TGTGCCAGCAGCTTAATCCTCGCGGGAGGGCATGTCGGCTACGAGCAGTACTTC
abundance: -; d_gene: -; v_gene: TRBV18; j_gene: TRBJ1-2; CDR3aa: CASSPVDSNYGYTF; CDR3nt: TGTGCCAGCTCACCAGTGGATTCAAACTATGGCTACACCTTC
abundance: -; d_gene: -; v_gene: TRBV3-1/TRBV3-2; j_gene: TRBJ2-5; CDR3aa: CASRVDSQGTQYF; CDR3nt: TGTGCCAGCAGGGTAGACAGCCAGGGGACCCAGTACTTC
abundance: -; d_gene: TRBD2; v_gene: TRBV7-8; j_gene: TRBJ2-1; CDR3aa: CASRLVLAGVDEQFF; CDR3nt: TGTGCCAGCAGGTTAGTGCTAGCGGGAGTGGATGAGCAGTTCTTC
abundance: -; d_gene: -; v_gene: TRBV20-1; j_gene: TRBJ1-5; CDR3aa: CSASKWGGGNQPQHF; CDR3nt: TGCAGTGCTAGTAAGTGGGGTGGGGGCAATCAGCCCCAGCATTTT
abundance: -; d_gene: -; v_gene: TRBV14; j_gene: TRBJ2-5; CDR3aa: CASSQDRGNVGETQYF; CDR3nt: TGTGCCAGCAGCCAAGATAGAGGAAACGTGGGGGAGACCCAGTACTTC
abundance: -; d_gene: -; v_gene: TRBV12-3/TRBV12-4; j_gene: TRBJ2-7; CDR3aa: CASSLGRAYEQYF; CDR3nt: TGTGCCAGCAGTTTAGGCAGGGCCTACGAGCAGTACTTC
abundance: -; d_gene: -; v_gene: TRBV19; j_gene: TRBJ1-2; CDR3aa: CASSPSIYGYTF; CDR3nt: TGTGCCAGTAGTCCTTCGATCTATGGCTACACCTTC
abundance: -; d_gene: -; v_gene: TRBV28; j_gene: TRBJ1-5; CDR3aa: CASSLLNRDNQPQHF; CDR3nt: TGTGCCAGCAGTTTATTAAACAGGGACAATCAGCCCCAGCATTTT
abundance: -; d_gene: -; v_gene: TRBV11-2; j_gene: TRBJ1-2; CDR3aa: CASSLEFGGNYGYTF; CDR3nt: TGTGCCAGCAGCTTAGAATTTGGGGGGAACTATGGCTACACCTTC
abundance: -; d_gene: TRBD1; v_gene: TRBV4-1; j_gene: TRBJ2-7; CDR3aa: CASSRTGTAAYEQYF; CDR3nt: TGCGCCAGCAGCCGTACCGGGACAGCAGCCTACGAGCAGTACTTC
abundance: -; d_gene: -; v_gene: TRBV2; j_gene: TRBJ2-7; CDR3aa: CASSAGTAYSYEQYF; CDR3nt: TGTGCCAGCAGTGCTGGGACCGCATACTCCTACGAGCAGTACTTC